The 2 T cell receptor beta chains below all came from one sample that was sequenced in a study of cytomegalovirus exposure and HLA in healthy donors. Amplification used 60 Vbeta primers and 13 Jbeta primers. Clones were sequenced by immunoSEQ multiplex PCR, and TCRdb holds only the in-frame ones, with some missing. The repertoire includes 130,000 or so clones, about 76% of them detected once, and around 6.6% sits in the top ten. Sample: PBMCs. All receptors derive from a man aged 35-49 years in good health and CMV-seropositive.

This sequence joins TRBV9 and TRBJ2-7; 9 positions agree with TRBD2. Germline CDR1 SGDLS, CDR2 YYNGEE. V shed 0 bases, J shed 3 bases, and the junction held 7 bases outside the gene matches. The CDR3 sequence is 16 residues long. The CDR3 reads CASSVAPSGTIYEQYF. CDR3 DNA: TGTGCCAGCAGCGTAGCGCCTAGCGGGACTATCTACGAGCAGTACTTC.

The rearrangement uses TRBV6-1 and TRBJ2-7; perhaps TRBD2 as D (6 bases). Trimming removed 11 bases at V and 0 bases at J, with 14 bases between. CDR3 length: 13 residues. Germline V lookup: CDR1 MNHNS, CDR2 SASEGT. The CDR3 DNA follows: TGTGCCGCAGACCCGGGGGACTCCTACGAGCAGTACTTC. This sequence encodes CAADPGDSYEQYF.